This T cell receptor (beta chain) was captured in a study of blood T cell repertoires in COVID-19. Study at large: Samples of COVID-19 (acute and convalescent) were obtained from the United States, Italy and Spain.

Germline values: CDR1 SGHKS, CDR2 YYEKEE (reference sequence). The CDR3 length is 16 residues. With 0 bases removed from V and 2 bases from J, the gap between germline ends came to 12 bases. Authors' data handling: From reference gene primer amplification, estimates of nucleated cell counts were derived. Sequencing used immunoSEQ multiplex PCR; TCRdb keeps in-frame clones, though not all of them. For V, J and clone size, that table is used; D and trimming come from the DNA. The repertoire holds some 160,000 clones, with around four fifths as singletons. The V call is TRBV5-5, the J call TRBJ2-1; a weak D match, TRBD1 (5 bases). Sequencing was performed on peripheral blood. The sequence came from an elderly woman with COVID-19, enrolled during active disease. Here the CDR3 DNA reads TGTGCCAGCAGCTTGGTCGCGACAGCCACCTACAATGAGCAGTTCTTC. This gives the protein CASSLVATATYNEQFF.